The 24 T cell receptor beta chains below all came from one sample that was sequenced in a study of T-cell reconstitution after alpha-beta-depleted transplantation in children. Unique molecular identifiers tagged the TCRbeta library. Each CDR3 protein gets one entry after TCRdb re-called the PCR reads with MiXCR. This table holds about 300,000 distinct CDR3 sequences, 10% found once. Sequencing used PBMCs, obtained before TCRalphabeta/CD19-depleted stem cell transplant. These receptors came from a boy in the first two years of life with acute myeloid leukemia, due to receive a stem cell transplant.

The sample holds a few counts of this clonotype. The J gene is TRBJ1-1, the V gene TRBV12-3 or TRBV12-4, with 7 nucleotides matching TRBD1. V lost 6 bases to trimming and J lost 9 bases; unmatched junction nucleotides: 13. This CDR3 region has 14 residues. The CDR3 spells CASSLSGTALQAFF. The CDR3 nucleotides read TGTGCCAGCAGCCTGTCCGGGACAGCTTTGCAAGCTTTCTTT.

This chain uses TRBV6-5 with TRBJ2-6, with D perhaps given as TRBD1 or TRBD2 (6 bases each). Trimming removed 2 bases at V and 5 bases at J, with 10 bases between. Per the germline V gene, CDR1 is MNHEY and CDR2 is SVGAGI. The CDR3 consists of 15 residues. The CDR3 spells CASSYPGARANVLTF. The CDR3 DNA reads TGTGCCAGCAGTTACCCGGGGGCTAGGGCCAACGTCCTGACTTTC.

This clonotype was counted ten times or more. The V and J genes are TRBV7-2 and TRBJ2-3, with TRBD2 matching over 11 bases. Trimming took 6 bases from V and 3 from J; bases not matched to a gene: 5. Germline lookup yields CDR1 SGHTA and CDR2 FQGNSA. The CDR3 is 15 residues long. CDR3 protein: CASRPLAGGTDTQYF. CDR3 bases: TGTGCCAGCAGACCCCTAGCGGGAGGAACAGATACGCAGTATTTT.

The chain uses TRBV29-1 and TRBJ2-2; 16 bases fit TRBD2. V was pared by 4 bases and J by 3 bases, with 5 bases of the junction left unmatched. The CDR3 is 17 residues long. Germline CDR1 and CDR2: SQVTM and ANQGSEA. This chain's CDR3 is CSVVGLAGGRYTGELFF. CDR3 coding DNA: TGCAGCGTTGTGGGACTAGCGGGAGGGCGATACACCGGGGAGCTGTTTTTT.

In this sample, this clonotype turned up many times. The chain recombines TRBV12-3 or TRBV12-4 with TRBJ1-6; 7 bases map to TRBD1. V was pared by 7 bases and J by 8 bases, with 11 bases of the junction left unmatched. The CDR3 is 15 amino acids. The CDR3 DNA sequence: TGTGCCAGCACCACGACAGGGTTTCAAGATTCACCCCTCCACTTT. This codes for CASTTTGFQDSPLHF.

At least ten counts were recorded for this clonotype. V is TRBV27 and J is TRBJ2-3; D remains ambiguous. Trimming removed 3 bases from V and 0 bases from J, with 4 bases in between. The germline V gene encodes CDR1 MNHEY and CDR2 SMNVEV (reference sequence). This CDR3 has 13 amino acids. DNA for the CDR3: TGTGCCAGCAGTTTTTATAGCACAGATACGCAGTATTTT. Protein product: CASSFYSTDTQYF.

This clonotype was detected only once. A read error may explain this, as a much larger clone is one base away. Without the conserved terminal phenylalanine or tryptophan, this CDR3 likely stems from a read error. The V and J genes are TRBV24-1 and TRBJ1-5; D is undetermined. From germline, CDR1 is KGHDR and CDR2 SFDVKD. The CDR3 has 16 residues. V was shortened by 4 bases and J by 4 bases, with 16 bases between the two germline ends. The CDR3 is CATSENAGGWNQPQHS. CDR3 bases: TGTGCCACCAGTGAGAACGCAGGAGGATGGAATCAGCCCCAGCATTCT.

Sample share makes this clonotype medium-sized. The chain combines TRBV20-1 with TRBJ2-1; 11 bases align to TRBD2. Per the germline V gene, CDR1 is DFQATT and CDR2 is SNEGSKA (reference sequence). V shed 0 bases and J 1 base; nucleotides not matched to a gene: 2. The CDR3 spans 16 residues. The chain's CDR3 is CSARDSGRGSYNEQFF. For the CDR3, the DNA is TGCAGTGCTAGAGATAGCGGGAGGGGGTCCTACAATGAGCAGTTCTTC.

This clonotype was seen at least ten times. CDR3 coding DNA: TGTGCCAGCAGCCTCGGGACAGGGGGAATTCAGCCCCAGCATTTT. Translated, it gives CASSLGTGGIQPQHF. The chain joins TRBV3-1 to TRBJ1-5; 11 nucleotides agree with TRBD1. The CDR3 totals 15 residues. CDR1 and CDR2 from the germline V gene are LGHDT and YNNKEL (reference sequence). With 4 bases clipped from V and 6 bases from J, the junction kept 5 bases outside the gene matches. The full variable domain, in which reference TRBV3-1 and TRBJ1-5 provide the parts outside the CDR3, is DTAVSQTPKYLVTQMGNDKSIKCEQNLGHDTMYWYKQDSKKFLKIMFSYNNKELIINETVPNRFSPKSPDKAHLNLHINSLELGDSAVYFCASSLGTGGIQPQHFGDGTRLSIL.

This clonotype came up once. The V and J genes are TRBV11-3 and TRBJ2-6, with D possibly matching TRBD2 (7 bases). The length of the CDR3 is 16 residues. Trimming removed 5 bases at V and 2 bases at J, with 13 bases between. The V gene's germline CDR1 is SGHNT and CDR2 YENEEA. The CDR3 bases are TGTGCCAGCAGCAGAGGGGGGGCGGCTGGGGCCAACGTCCTGACTTTC. Amino acids: CASSRGGAAGANVLTF. The full variable domain, its missing parts supplied by reference TRBV11-3 and TRBJ2-6, is EAGVVQSPRYKIIEKKQPVAFWCNPISGHNTLYWYLQNLGQGPELLIRYENEEAVDDSQLPKDRFSAERLKGVDSTLKIQPAELGDSAVYLCASSRGGAAGANVLTFGAGSRLTVL.

This clonotype was counted at least ten times. The chain has TRBV10-3 and TRBJ2-1; TRBD2 might be the D (6 bases). CDR3 size: 14 residues. V lost 2 bases, J lost 8 bases, and 13 bases lay in between. The germline V gene has CDR1 ENHRY and CDR2 SYGVKD. As DNA, the CDR3 is TGTGCCATCAGTGAGACACTTAGCGGCGATGAGCAGTTCTTC. Its protein product is CAISETLSGDEQFF.

V and J are TRBV19 and TRBJ2-4; 7 bases fit TRBD1. After removal of 6 bases from V and 6 bases from J, the junction contained 8 bases not matched to a gene. Per the germline V gene, CDR1 is LNHDA and CDR2 is SQIVND (reference sequence). CDR3 length: 14 residues. The chain's CDR3 is CASSPGDRVNIQYF. CDR3 bases: TGTGCCAGTAGCCCCGGTGACAGGGTAAACATTCAGTACTTC.

The chain recombines TRBV29-1 with TRBJ1-2; D call uncertain. V was trimmed by 4 bases and J by 3 bases, leaving 6 bases between them. The CDR3 spans 11 residues. The germline V gene has CDR1 SQVTM and CDR2 ANQGSEA. The DNA for the CDR3 is TGCAGCGTTGGTCCGGACTATGGCTACACCTTC. This translates into CSVGPDYGYTF.

This clonotype appeared many times. V gene TRBV9 combines with J gene TRBJ2-5, with D perhaps TRBD2 (7 bases). The CDR3 extends over 13 amino acids. Germline-derived CDR1 and CDR2 are SGDLS and YYNGEE. Trimming took off 3 bases at V and 5 bases at J, with 11 bases between the two ends. DNA for the CDR3: TGTGCCAGCAGCGGAGGGGGGGCCGAGACCCAGTACTTC. This gives the protein CASSGGGAETQYF.

This clonotype showed up just a few times. This chain joins TRBV19 and TRBJ1-1; D is undetermined. V was trimmed by 8 bases and J by 5 bases, leaving 12 bases between them. Germline V gene sequence: CDR1 LNHDA, CDR2 SQIVND (reference sequence). The CDR3 extends over 12 amino acids. Here the CDR3 reads CASGRYRTEAFF. CDR3 DNA sequence: TGTGCCAGTGGGCGTTATAGGACTGAAGCTTTCTTT.

This clonotype was seen more than once but under ten times. The CDR3 DNA follows: TGTGCCAGCAGCTTATTCGGGACAGCCTACAATGAGCAGTTCTTC. It specifies CASSLFGTAYNEQFF. The chain uses TRBV7-2 and TRBJ2-1; 7 bases agree with TRBD1. V was clipped by 2 bases and J by 2 bases; unmatched bases: 3. This CDR3 has 15 amino acids. The germline gives CDR1 SGHTA, CDR2 FQGNSA.

This clonotype was seen a handful of times. This rearrangement joins TRBV11-3 to TRBJ2-2, with D unresolved. V was clipped by 2 bases and J by 8 bases, with 6 bases between them. Germline-derived CDR1 and CDR2 are SGHNT and YENEEA. This CDR3 has 12 amino acids. CDR3 in DNA: TGTGCCAGCAGCTTATCCCCGGGGGAGCTGTTTTTT. Translation: CASSLSPGELFF.

V and J are TRBV7-9 and TRBJ2-5; the D gene is possibly TRBD1 (5 bases). The length of the CDR3 is 15 residues. V was cut by 7 bases and J by 1 base, with 16 bases left in between. Germline CDR1 reads SEHNR; CDR2 reads FQNEAQ (reference sequence). The DNA of the CDR3 is TGTGCCAGCACCCTAGGGGAACAGGTCCAAGAGACCCAGTACTTC. This sequence encodes CASTLGEQVQETQYF.

This clonotype showed up many times. The chain carries TRBV12-3 or TRBV12-4 and TRBJ2-1; D gene unclear. This CDR3 has 13 residues. V was clipped by 3 bases and J by 6 bases, with 9 bases between them. CDR3: CASSFGAPNEQFF. The CDR3 nucleotides read TGTGCCAGCAGTTTTGGAGCTCCCAATGAGCAGTTCTTC.

This clonotype was detected many times. The chain recombines TRBV3-1 with TRBJ2-5, with D possibly matching TRBD2 (6 bases). CDR3 length: 15 residues. CDR1 and CDR2 (germline): LGHDT, YNNKEL (reference sequence). Trimming removed 1 base from V and 3 bases from J, with 12 bases in between. CDR3 bases: TGTGCCAGCAGCCAAGCGTGGACTACCAAAGAGACCCAGTACTTC. It encodes CASSQAWTTKETQYF.

In this sample, this clonotype turned up a few times. CDR3 in DNA: TGTGCCAGCAGTTACTCGGAAGGGAACACCGGGGAGCTGTTTTTT. It is translated as CASSYSEGNTGELFF. The chain carries TRBV6-5 and TRBJ2-2; the D is unclear. Trimming stripped 0 bases from V and 1 base from J, with 6 bases between. This CDR3 has 15 amino acids. CDR1 and CDR2 (germline): MNHEY, SVGAGI.

The gene calls are TRBV4-3 and TRBJ2-7; 7 bases agree with TRBD2. Germline V gives CDR1 LGHNA, CDR2 YSLEER. The CDR3 contains 14 residues. Trimming removed 0 bases from V and 3 bases from J; junction bases left unmatched: 2. CDR3 sequence: CASSQEGGNYEQYF. The CDR3 DNA is TGCGCCAGCAGCCAAGAGGGGGGGAACTACGAGCAGTACTTC.

This clonotype was counted only a few times. This chain joins TRBV19 and TRBJ1-5; D is perhaps TRBD1 (5 bases). Trimming took off 2 bases at V and 4 bases at J, with 15 bases between the two ends. The CDR3 spans 16 residues. Germline lookup yields CDR1 LNHDA and CDR2 SQIVND (reference sequence). The CDR3 DNA is TGTGCCAGTAGTATATTTTTCCGGGGACCTAATCAGCCCCAGCATTTT. It codes for CASSIFFRGPNQPQHF.

The table lists this clonotype with many counts. This chain uses TRBV5-5 with TRBJ2-4; 8 nucleotides line up with TRBD1. Unmatched junction bases numbered 2, after V lost 5 bases and J lost 1 base. From germline, CDR1 is SGHKS and CDR2 YYEKEE (reference sequence). This CDR3 is 14 amino acids long. The chain's CDR3 is CASRRQGAKNIQYF. DNA for the CDR3: TGTGCCAGCAGACGACAGGGGGCCAAAAACATTCAGTACTTC.